The rows below give T cell receptor beta chains drawn from one sample of a study of Ad26.COV2.S vaccination and SARS-CoV-2 variants. Generated by immunoSEQ multiplex PCR, the TCRdb table keeps only in-frame clones and is missing some. The data hold about 350,000 clones, with approximately 84% observed a single time. Source: peripheral blood, taken in a trial of Ad26.COV2.S vaccine versus placebo. These receptors originate from a person between 18 and 60 years old who received the Ad26.COV2.S COVID-19 vaccine or a placebo. Both conserved end residues are part of each CDR3. A D gene is named only where the DNA matches it firmly. Not all rows give a size; the values are once, few, many and, for expanded clones, a class.

cdr3_nt: TGTGCCAGTCCCCCCTATCAGCCCCAGCATTTT; cdr3_aa: CASPPYQPQHF; clone_size: few; cdr3_length: 11; v_call: TRBV19; j_call: TRBJ1-5; d_call: -
cdr3_nt: TGTGCCAGCTCACCCGACACTCAGGCTAACTATGGCTACACCTTC; cdr3_aa: CASSPDTQANYGYTF; clone_size: -; cdr3_length: 15; v_call: TRBV18; j_call: TRBJ1-2; d_call: -
cdr3_nt: TGTGCCAGCAGTCCCGGTTACCCCAGGGCAGGCTATGGCTACACCTTC; cdr3_aa: CASSPGYPRAGYGYTF; clone_size: -; cdr3_length: 16; v_call: TRBV27; j_call: TRBJ1-2; d_call: -
cdr3_nt: TGTGCCAGTCACCTCAGGGGGTTGTCTTACGAGCAGTACTTC; cdr3_aa: CASHLRGLSYEQYF; clone_size: -; cdr3_length: 14; v_call: TRBV28; j_call: TRBJ2-7; d_call: TRBD1
cdr3_nt: TGTGCCAGCAGTTCCCACGCGACAGGGGTTGGGAACGAGCAGTACTTC; cdr3_aa: CASSSHATGVGNEQYF; clone_size: -; cdr3_length: 16; v_call: TRBV6-2/TRBV6-3; j_call: TRBJ2-7; d_call: TRBD1
cdr3_nt: TGTGCCAGCAGTTTAGGGGACAGAAGTTCTGGAAACACCATATATTTT; cdr3_aa: CASSLGDRSSGNTIYF; clone_size: -; cdr3_length: 16; v_call: TRBV28; j_call: TRBJ1-3; d_call: TRBD1
cdr3_nt: TGTGCCAGCTCGGGGGGCCAGAAGAATCAGCCCCAGCATTTT; cdr3_aa: CASSGGQKNQPQHF; clone_size: -; cdr3_length: 14; v_call: TRBV18; j_call: TRBJ1-5; d_call: -
cdr3_nt: TGTGCCAGCAGCTTGGACAGGGGGATGAATAAAGAGACCCAGTACTTC; cdr3_aa: CASSLDRGMNKETQYF; clone_size: once; cdr3_length: 16; v_call: TRBV5-4; j_call: TRBJ2-5; d_call: TRBD1
cdr3_nt: TGTGCCAGCAGCGGGACTTTCGGGGAGCTGTTTTTT; cdr3_aa: CASSGTFGELFF; clone_size: -; cdr3_length: 12; v_call: TRBV12-3/TRBV12-4; j_call: TRBJ2-2; d_call: -
cdr3_nt: TGTGCCAGCAGCAGGAGGAAATCAGATACGCAGTATTTT; cdr3_aa: CASSRRKSDTQYF; clone_size: -; cdr3_length: 13; v_call: TRBV21-1; j_call: TRBJ2-3; d_call: -
cdr3_nt: TGTGCCAGCAGTCCCCGGTACGAGCAGTACTTC; cdr3_aa: CASSPRYEQYF; clone_size: -; cdr3_length: 11; v_call: TRBV28; j_call: TRBJ2-7; d_call: -
cdr3_nt: TGTGCCAGCTCACCAGGAACAGCTCCGCTCTACGAGCAGTACTTC; cdr3_aa: CASSPGTAPLYEQYF; clone_size: -; cdr3_length: 15; v_call: TRBV18; j_call: TRBJ2-7; d_call: -
cdr3_nt: TGTGCCTGGAGCTCGGGAGTCAACATTCAGTACTTC; cdr3_aa: CAWSSGVNIQYF; clone_size: -; cdr3_length: 12; v_call: TRBV30; j_call: TRBJ2-4; d_call: -
cdr3_nt: TGTGCCAGTAGCTCTTCCATAGGGACAAGGAACACTGAAGCTTTCTTT; cdr3_aa: CASSSSIGTRNTEAFF; clone_size: -; cdr3_length: 16; v_call: TRBV19; j_call: TRBJ1-1; d_call: -
cdr3_nt: TGTGCCAGCATAGGGAGAAGCACAGATACGCAGTATTTT; cdr3_aa: CASIGRSTDTQYF; clone_size: -; cdr3_length: 13; v_call: TRBV7-6; j_call: TRBJ2-3; d_call: -
cdr3_nt: TGTGCCAGCGAGAGGACGGGCTATGGCTACACCTTC; cdr3_aa: CASERTGYGYTF; clone_size: -; cdr3_length: 12; v_call: TRBV28; j_call: TRBJ1-2; d_call: -
cdr3_nt: TGTGCCAGCAGCCAAGAACTAGCGGGGAACAATGAGCAGTTCTTC; cdr3_aa: CASSQELAGNNEQFF; clone_size: -; cdr3_length: 15; v_call: TRBV14; j_call: TRBJ2-1; d_call: TRBD2
cdr3_nt: TGTGCCAGCAGTTACGGACAGGGGGGATACGAGCAGTACTTC; cdr3_aa: CASSYGQGGYEQYF; clone_size: -; cdr3_length: 14; v_call: TRBV6-5; j_call: TRBJ2-7; d_call: TRBD1
cdr3_nt: TGTGCCAGCAGCAGAGGTTTCACCGGGGAGCTGTTTTTT; cdr3_aa: CASSRGFTGELFF; clone_size: -; cdr3_length: 13; v_call: TRBV12-3/TRBV12-4; j_call: TRBJ2-2; d_call: -
cdr3_nt: TGTGCCAGCAGCTTAGTGTTTAGCGGGGGCCTTAGCACAGATACGCAGTATTTT; cdr3_aa: CASSLVFSGGLSTDTQYF; clone_size: -; cdr3_length: 18; v_call: TRBV11-3; j_call: TRBJ2-3; d_call: TRBD2
cdr3_nt: TGTGCCAGCAGCTTAAGTAGGGATGGCTACACCTTC; cdr3_aa: CASSLSRDGYTF; clone_size: -; cdr3_length: 12; v_call: TRBV11-2; j_call: TRBJ1-2; d_call: -
cdr3_nt: TGTGCCACCAGCAGCCCCGGGACTGTCAAATCCAATGAGCAGTTCTTC; cdr3_aa: CATSSPGTVKSNEQFF; clone_size: -; cdr3_length: 16; v_call: TRBV15; j_call: TRBJ2-1; d_call: -
cdr3_nt: TGTGCCAGCAGTTTTCGCGGACAATCCTACGAGCAGTACTTC; cdr3_aa: CASSFRGQSYEQYF; clone_size: -; cdr3_length: 14; v_call: TRBV27; j_call: TRBJ2-7; d_call: -
cdr3_nt: TGTGCCAGCAGTTTAATAGCGGGAGCCAGTGAGACCCAGTACTTC; cdr3_aa: CASSLIAGASETQYF; clone_size: -; cdr3_length: 15; v_call: TRBV28; j_call: TRBJ2-5; d_call: TRBD2
cdr3_nt: TGTGCCAGCATAGCGGGGGCCAACACAGATACGCAGTATTTT; cdr3_aa: CASIAGANTDTQYF; clone_size: -; cdr3_length: 14; v_call: TRBV2; j_call: TRBJ2-3; d_call: TRBD2
cdr3_nt: TGTGCCAGCAGTGAACAGGGGTACTATGGCTACACCTTC; cdr3_aa: CASSEQGYYGYTF; clone_size: -; cdr3_length: 13; v_call: TRBV28; j_call: TRBJ1-2; d_call: TRBD1
cdr3_nt: TGTGCCAGCAGTGAAAACGGGAATGAAAAACTGTTTTTT; cdr3_aa: CASSENGNEKLFF; clone_size: -; cdr3_length: 13; v_call: TRBV2; j_call: TRBJ1-4; d_call: -
cdr3_nt: TGTGCCAGCAGTAGCGGGAGGGCCGGAGGCGAGCAGTTCTTC; cdr3_aa: CASSSGRAGGEQFF; clone_size: -; cdr3_length: 14; v_call: TRBV6-2/TRBV6-3; j_call: TRBJ2-1; d_call: TRBD2
cdr3_nt: TGTGCCAGCAGCGCCAGACAGGGAATGAACACTGAAGCTTTCTTT; cdr3_aa: CASSARQGMNTEAFF; clone_size: -; cdr3_length: 15; v_call: TRBV11-2; j_call: TRBJ1-1; d_call: TRBD1
cdr3_nt: TGCGCCAGCAGCATGGGGGACAGTGAAGAGACCCAGTACTTC; cdr3_aa: CASSMGDSEETQYF; clone_size: -; cdr3_length: 14; v_call: TRBV5-1; j_call: TRBJ2-5; d_call: TRBD1
cdr3_nt: TGTGCCACCAGCGAGCGCCAGGAGCTCTACGAGCAGTACTTC; cdr3_aa: CATSERQELYEQYF; clone_size: many; cdr3_length: 14; v_call: TRBV15; j_call: TRBJ2-7; d_call: -
cdr3_nt: TGTGCCAGCAGTCCGTCCAGGGCGACTAATGAAAAACTGTTTTTT; cdr3_aa: CASSPSRATNEKLFF; clone_size: -; cdr3_length: 15; v_call: TRBV7-2; j_call: TRBJ1-4; d_call: -
cdr3_nt: TGTGCCAGCAGCCGGACTAGCGGGGATAACAATGAGCAGTTCTTC; cdr3_aa: CASSRTSGDNNEQFF; clone_size: -; cdr3_length: 15; v_call: TRBV11-3; j_call: TRBJ2-1; d_call: TRBD2